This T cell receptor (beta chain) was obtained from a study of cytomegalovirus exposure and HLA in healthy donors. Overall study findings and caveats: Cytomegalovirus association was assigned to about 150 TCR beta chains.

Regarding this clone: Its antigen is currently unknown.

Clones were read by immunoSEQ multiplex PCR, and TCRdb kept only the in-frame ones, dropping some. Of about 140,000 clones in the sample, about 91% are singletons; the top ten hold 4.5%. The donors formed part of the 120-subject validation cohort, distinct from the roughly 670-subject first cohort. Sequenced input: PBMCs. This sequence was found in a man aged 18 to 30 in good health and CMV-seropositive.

The CDR3 protein is CASSPPGQAGQPQHF. The CDR3 bases are TGTGCCAGCTCACCACCCGGACAGGCGGGGCAGCCCCAGCATTTT. The rearrangement uses TRBV18 and TRBJ1-5; 7 bases align to TRBD1. Unmatched junction bases numbered 6, after V lost 0 bases and J lost 7 bases. Germline-derived CDR1 and CDR2 are KGHSH and LQKENI. The CDR3 contains 15 residues.